The rows below give T cell receptor beta chains drawn from one sample of a study of T cells in Graves' hyperthyroidism and ophthalmopathy. Using its own MiXCR run on the multiplex PCR reads, TCRdb lists one record per CDR3 protein. The sample carries some 560,000 distinct CDR3 sequences, 14% recorded once. Source material: blood. The receptors stem from a woman between 35 and 50 years old with Graves' hyperthyroidism. Both conserved end residues are part of each CDR3. The D gene is left open where the match is weak. Clone size is not always given. Where it is, it says once, few, many or a class for expanded clones.

V: TRBV27; D: TRBD2; J: TRBJ2-7; size: many; CDR3: CASRQLGGLAGGGAYEQYF; DNA: TGTGCCAGCAGGCAGCTAGGTGGACTAGCGGGAGGAGGGGCATACGAGCAGTACTTC
V: TRBV7-2; D: NA; J: TRBJ2-3; size: NA; CDR3: CASRKRETDTQYF; DNA: TGTGCCAGCAGAAAACGGGAGACAGATACGCAGTATTTT
V: TRBV9; D: NA; J: TRBJ1-2; size: NA; CDR3: CASSANPGVSEGYTF; DNA: TGTGCCAGCAGCGCAAATCCTGGGGTTTCTGAGGGCTACACCTTC
V: TRBV20-1; D: NA; J: TRBJ1-3; size: many; CDR3: CSADGGARGGLDTIYF; DNA: TGCAGTGCCGACGGAGGGGCGCGCGGGGGTTTAGACACCATATATTTT
V: TRBV10-1; D: TRBD2; J: TRBJ2-1; size: NA; CDR3: CASKPSGSGDEQFF; DNA: TGCGCCAGCAAGCCTAGCGGGAGTGGCGATGAGCAGTTCTTC
V: TRBV11-2; D: NA; J: TRBJ2-3; size: many; CDR3: CASSLDYRATGSTDTQYF; DNA: TGTGCCAGCAGCTTAGATTATCGAGCAACCGGGAGCACAGATACGCAGTATTTT
V: TRBV7-2; D: NA; J: TRBJ1-2; size: few; CDR3: CASSLGAGAEGYTF; DNA: TGTGCCAGCAGCCTAGGGGCGGGGGCTGAAGGCTACACCTTC
V: TRBV28; D: TRBD1; J: TRBJ1-1; size: many; CDR3: CASSPTGIYTEAFF; DNA: TGTGCCAGCAGTCCGACAGGGATTTACACTGAAGCTTTCTTT
V: TRBV9; D: NA; J: TRBJ2-7; size: NA; CDR3: CASSVDLRAPYEQYF; DNA: TGTGCCAGCAGCGTTGATCTCAGGGCCCCCTACGAGCAGTACTTC
V: TRBV30; D: NA; J: TRBJ2-3; size: NA; CDR3: CAWSVAVARTDTQYF; DNA: TGTGCCTGGAGTGTCGCGGTAGCCCGCACAGATACGCAGTATTTT
V: TRBV20-1; D: NA; J: TRBJ2-7; size: once; CDR3: CSASSQGSRNSYEQYF; DNA: TGCAGTGCCAGCAGCCAAGGTTCCAGGAACTCCTACGAGCAGTACTTC
V: TRBV6-5; D: NA; J: TRBJ1-6; size: NA; CDR3: CASSLAAGEFFRPLHF; DNA: TGTGCCAGCAGTTTAGCCGCCGGGGAGTTTTTTAGGCCCCTCCACTTT
V: TRBV27; D: TRBD2; J: TRBJ2-7; size: many; CDR3: CASSREYGYEQYF; DNA: TGTGCCAGCTCGCGGGAGTACGGGTACGAGCAGTACTTC
V: TRBV5-5; D: TRBD1; J: TRBJ2-5; size: NA; CDR3: CASSLLWTGAQETQYF; DNA: TGTGCCAGCAGCTTACTTTGGACAGGGGCACAAGAGACCCAGTACTTC
V: TRBV4-3; D: NA; J: TRBJ2-5; size: NA; CDR3: CASSPGTGYQETQYF; DNA: TGCGCCAGCAGCCCCGGGACGGGATACCAAGAGACCCAGTACTTC
V: TRBV5-1; D: TRBD2; J: TRBJ2-1; size: many; CDR3: CASSSHTSGGHNEQFF; DNA: TGCGCCAGCAGCTCCCATACTAGCGGTGGTCACAATGAGCAGTTCTTC
V: TRBV24-1; D: NA; J: TRBJ2-1; size: many; CDR3: CATSDLGMLRLAYNEQFF; DNA: TGTGCCACCAGTGATTTGGGGATGCTTAGACTTGCCTACAATGAGCAGTTCTTC
V: TRBV28; D: NA; J: TRBJ1-1; size: NA; CDR3: CASSYEIHGPNTEAFF; DNA: TGTGCCAGCAGTTACGAAATCCACGGACCGAACACTGAAGCTTTCTTT
V: TRBV12-3/TRBV12-4; D: NA; J: TRBJ1-5; size: few; CDR3: CASSEQEGSNQPQHF; DNA: TGTGCCAGCAGTGAACAGGAGGGAAGCAATCAGCCCCAGCATTTT
V: TRBV7-2; D: NA; J: TRBJ2-7; size: many; CDR3: CASSLGSANSYEQYF; DNA: TGTGCCAGCAGCTTAGGGTCTGCTAACTCCTACGAGCAGTACTTC
V: TRBV19; D: TRBD1; J: TRBJ2-3; size: NA; CDR3: CASSIPGGTQYF; DNA: TGTGCCAGTAGTATTCCAGGGGGTACGCAGTATTTT
V: TRBV29-1; D: TRBD2; J: TRBJ2-1; size: many; CDR3: CSVLTSGIDEQFF; DNA: TGCAGCGTTCTGACTAGCGGGATAGATGAGCAGTTCTTC
V: TRBV6-1; D: NA; J: TRBJ2-5; size: many; CDR3: CASSEYHQETQYF; DNA: TGTGCCAGCAGTGAATACCACCAAGAGACCCAGTACTTC
V: TRBV25-1; D: NA; J: TRBJ2-7; size: NA; CDR3: CASSGAGALNNEQYF; DNA: TGTGCCAGCAGTGGAGCAGGGGCCCTAAACAACGAGCAGTACTTC
V: TRBV7-2; D: TRBD1; J: TRBJ1-5; size: NA; CDR3: CASSLRTGIGPQHF; DNA: TGTGCCAGCAGTTTAAGGACAGGGATCGGGCCCCAGCATTTT
V: TRBV12-3/TRBV12-4; D: NA; J: TRBJ2-6; size: NA; CDR3: CASSFTGTWFWANVLTF; DNA: TGTGCCAGCAGTTTCACAGGGACGTGGTTTTGGGCCAACGTCCTGACTTTC
V: TRBV18; D: NA; J: TRBJ1-4; size: many; CDR3: CASSPEGANEKLFF; DNA: TGTGCCAGCTCACCGGAGGGAGCTAATGAAAAACTGTTTTTT
V: TRBV12-3/TRBV12-4; D: NA; J: TRBJ1-2; size: many; CDR3: CASSLVERSAGYTF; DNA: TGTGCCAGCAGTTTAGTGGAAAGGTCAGCAGGCTACACCTTC
V: TRBV24-1; D: NA; J: TRBJ1-5; size: few; CDR3: CATSDSLGGDGIQPQHF; DNA: TGTGCCACCAGTGATTCCCTGGGAGGCGATGGTATTCAGCCCCAGCATTTT
V: TRBV5-1; D: TRBD1; J: TRBJ2-5; size: few; CDR3: CASRPRGLETQYF; DNA: TGCGCCAGCAGGCCAAGGGGGCTGGAGACCCAGTACTTC
V: TRBV29-1; D: TRBD2; J: TRBJ2-7; size: few; CDR3: CSADLVTSVGSYEQYF; DNA: TGCAGCGCCGACCTTGTTACTAGCGTCGGCTCCTACGAGCAGTACTTC
V: TRBV9; D: NA; J: TRBJ1-2; size: many; CDR3: CASSVADGRGGRNGYTF; DNA: TGTGCCAGCAGCGTAGCGGACGGTCGGGGGGGAAGGAATGGCTACACCTTC
V: TRBV28; D: NA; J: TRBJ2-5; size: many; CDR3: CASRSLGETQYF; DNA: TGTGCCAGCAGATCTCTTGGGGAGACCCAGTACTTC
V: TRBV15; D: TRBD1; J: TRBJ1-2; size: once; CDR3: CATSNVRQGPNYGYTF; DNA: TGTGCCACCAGCAATGTTCGACAGGGGCCTAACTATGGCTACACCTTC
V: TRBV12-3/TRBV12-4; D: TRBD1; J: TRBJ1-3; size: few; CDR3: CASSRDRVFSGNTIYF; DNA: TGTGCCAGCAGCCGGGACAGGGTGTTCTCTGGAAACACCATATATTTT
V: TRBV28; D: NA; J: TRBJ1-2; size: few; CDR3: CASSYRPLATYGYTF; DNA: TGTGCCAGCAGCTACAGGCCACTCGCAACATATGGCTACACCTTC
V: TRBV27; D: NA; J: TRBJ2-3; size: many; CDR3: CASSFLSTDTQYF; DNA: TGTGCCAGCAGTTTCCTCAGCACAGATACGCAGTATTTT
V: TRBV6-1; D: NA; J: TRBJ1-6; size: many; CDR3: CASIKTASNSPLHF; DNA: TGTGCCAGCATCAAGACAGCTTCGAATTCACCCCTCCACTTT